Each of the 20 T cell receptor beta chains below was sequenced from the same sample in a study of cytomegalovirus exposure and HLA in healthy donors. The PCR employed 60 Vbeta primers together with 13 Jbeta primers. Data came from immunoSEQ multiplex PCR; TCRdb stores just in-frame clones and leaves some out. The table records approximately 160,000 clones, 80% of them present only once. Sequences were obtained from PBMCs. The origin of the receptors is a man younger than 35 in good health and CMV-seropositive.

This chain uses TRBV27 with TRBJ1-5; D uncertain. Trimming shortened V by 1 base and J by 4 bases, and 8 bases separated the two germline ends. Per the germline V gene, CDR1 is MNHEY and CDR2 is SMNVEV (reference sequence). This CDR3 spans 14 amino acids. CDR3 bases: TGTGCCAGCAGTTTATTATCCGCGAATCAGCCCCAGCATTTT. It is translated as CASSLLSANQPQHF.

This chain connects TRBV6-6 to TRBJ1-2, with TRBD1 identical over 7 bases. Germline lookup yields CDR1 MNHNY and CDR2 SVGAGI (reference sequence). The CDR3 totals 14 residues. The V gene end was trimmed by 6 bases and the J gene end by 3 bases; junction bases not matched to a gene: 7. The CDR3 sequence is CASRPRGEDYGYTF. The CDR3 coding sequence is TGTGCCAGCAGACCCAGGGGGGAAGACTATGGCTACACCTTC.

The chain joins TRBV15 to TRBJ2-1; perhaps TRBD2 as D (5 bases). V was trimmed by 1 base and J by 6 bases, leaving 10 bases between them. The germline CDR1 and CDR2 sequences are LNHNV and YYDKDF (reference sequence). The CDR3 has 14 amino acids. This chain's CDR3 is CATSRVDSVNEQFF. CDR3 bases: TGTGCCACCAGCAGAGTGGATAGCGTCAATGAGCAGTTCTTC.

The chain links TRBV10-1 to TRBJ2-3; 8 nucleotides agree with TRBD2. Trimming at V came to 3 bases and at J to 6 bases, leaving 11 bases not matched to a gene. Germline V gene sequence: CDR1 WNHNN, CDR2 SYGVQD (reference sequence). The CDR3 totals 16 residues. The CDR3 bases are TGCGCCAGCAGTGAAGGCCCCCCGGGACTAGTGGATACGCAGTATTTT. Translation gives CASSEGPPGLVDTQYF.

As DNA, the CDR3 is TGTGCCAGCAGCCCGTGGACTAGCGGGAGGTCCACAGATACGCAGTATTTT. Residues: CASSPWTSGRSTDTQYF. V usage is TRBV11-1 and J usage is TRBJ2-3; 14 bases match TRBD2. V gave up 5 bases and J gave up 2 bases; unmatched junction bases: 6. CDR3 length: 17 residues. Germline V gene lookup returns CDR1 SGHAT and CDR2 FQDESV (reference sequence).

The V gene is TRBV5-1, the J gene TRBJ1-2; TRBD1 agrees at 9 bases. This CDR3 comprises 14 residues. The V segment lost 2 bases and the J segment 2 bases; nucleotides outside the gene matches: 1. The germline V gene encodes CDR1 SGHRS and CDR2 YFSETQ. The CDR3 loop reads CASSFTGGNYGYTF. The CDR3 nucleotides are TGCGCCAGCAGCTTTACAGGGGGCAACTATGGCTACACCTTC.

The chain carries TRBV7-9 and TRBJ2-7; tentative D call: TRBD2 (7 bases). Germline V gives CDR1 SEHNR, CDR2 FQNEAQ (reference sequence). CDR3 size: 14 residues. The V end lost 5 bases, the J end lost 7 bases, and 18 bases lay between the germline ends. In nucleotides, the CDR3 is TGTGCCAGCAGCCCCAAGGGGGGGGCCCGAGAGCAGTACTTC. Translation gives CASSPKGGAREQYF.

The chain links TRBV29-1 to TRBJ2-3; TRBD2 agrees at 7 bases. The length of the CDR3 is 14 residues. Germline lookup yields CDR1 SQVTM and CDR2 ANQGSEA. The V and J ends lost 6 bases and 6 bases, in that order; junction bases with no gene match: 12. For the CDR3, the DNA is TGCAGCGTGAAACTAGCGTCCCTTGGGGATACGCAGTATTTT. This encodes CSVKLASLGDTQYF.

V and J are TRBV28 and TRBJ1-4, with 8 bases fitting TRBD1. This CDR3 spans 15 amino acids. Losses at the gene ends were 7 bases for V and 6 bases for J; bases not matched to a gene: 10. CDR1 is MDHEN and CDR2 is SYDVKM in the germline V gene. The CDR3 region has the DNA TGTGCCAGCAATCCACCGGGACAGGATTATGAAAAACTGTTTTTT. Translated: CASNPPGQDYEKLFF.

The V gene is TRBV29-1, the J gene TRBJ2-7; TRBD2 aligns across 8 bases. CDR1 is SQVTM, CDR2 ANQGSEA, per germline. The CDR3 is made up of 13 amino acids. The junction had 8 bases not matched to a gene; V was cut back by 4 bases and J by 6 bases. The DNA of the CDR3 is TGCAGCGTTGGATTAGCGGGATTCCCCGAGCAGTACTTC. Encoded protein: CSVGLAGFPEQYF.

The V and J genes are TRBV7-7 and TRBJ2-3; TRBD1 matches at 8 bases. The CDR3 extends over 14 amino acids. The germline gives CDR1 SSHAT, CDR2 FNYEAQ (reference sequence). With V trimmed by 3 bases and J by 1 base, 0 bases remained unmatched. CDR3 coding DNA: TGTGCCAGCAGCTTGACAGGGGGCACAGATACGCAGTATTTT. Protein product: CASSLTGGTDTQYF.

This rearrangement joins TRBV5-1 to TRBJ2-5; D not resolved. Deletions cut 1 base from V and 0 bases from J, with 10 bases between. Germline V lookup: CDR1 SGHRS, CDR2 YFSETQ. The CDR3 runs to 15 residues. Here the CDR3 DNA reads TGCGCCAGCAGCTTGCTGTCAGGAAACCAAGAGACCCAGTACTTC. Residues: CASSLLSGNQETQYF.

The rearrangement uses TRBV6-1 and TRBJ1-3, with D perhaps TRBD1 (6 bases). With 2 bases removed from V and 4 bases from J, the gap between germline ends came to 18 bases. From germline, CDR1 is MNHNS and CDR2 SASEGT. The CDR3 is made up of 17 amino acids. The CDR3 here is CASSERNAGALGNTIYF. CDR3 bases: TGTGCCAGCAGTGAAAGGAATGCGGGGGCGCTCGGAAACACCATATATTTT.

The V and J genes are TRBV10-1 and TRBJ2-1; 10 bases map to TRBD1. Trimming at V came to 5 bases and at J to 0 bases, leaving 19 bases not matched to a gene. The germline gives CDR1 WNHNN, CDR2 SYGVQD (reference sequence). The CDR3 totals 21 residues. CDR3 DNA: TGCGCCAGCAGTCCTTCTCCGGGACAGGGGACCGGGGGGAGCTCCTACAATGAGCAGTTCTTC. Translation gives CASSPSPGQGTGGSSYNEQFF.

The count of this clone is one. This chain joins TRBV2 and TRBJ2-5, with TRBD1 as a possible D gene (6 bases). V was pared by 5 bases and J by 5 bases, with 21 bases between. CDR1 and CDR2 from the germline V gene are SNHLY and FYNNEI. The CDR3 consists of 16 residues. DNA for the CDR3: TGTGCCAGCAGTCTGAATCGACAGGAAAGGAGGGAGACCCAGTACTTC. Its protein is CASSLNRQERRETQYF.

This chain joins TRBV28 and TRBJ1-5, with D hard to call. V was shortened by 6 bases and J by 7 bases, with 16 bases between the two germline ends. The V gene's germline CDR1 is MDHEN and CDR2 SYDVKM. This CDR3 has 14 amino acids. CDR3 sequence: CASRGLQALQPQHF. For the CDR3, the DNA is TGTGCCAGCAGAGGACTTCAGGCTCTCCAGCCCCAGCATTTT.

This clone occurred once. The J gene is TRBJ2-4, the V gene TRBV30, with D unresolved. This CDR3 has 13 amino acids. Germline CDR1 is GTSNPN and CDR2 is SVGIG (reference sequence). V lost 2 bases, J lost 0 bases, and 5 bases lay in between. The CDR3 loop reads CAWSRLAKNIQYF. The CDR3, as DNA: TGTGCCTGGAGTAGACTAGCCAAAAACATTCAGTACTTC.

On this clone: This likely comes from a read error, as the CDR3 has no conserved phenylalanine or tryptophan at its end. V gene TRBV2 combines with J gene TRBJ1-6, with a tentative D call TRBD1 (5 bases). The CDR3 covers 13 residues. V lost 5 bases, J lost 7 bases, and 9 bases lay in between. Looked up from germline, CDR1 is SNHLY and CDR2 is FYNNEI. This chain's CDR3 is CASSLGANSPLHL. CDR3 nucleotides: TGTGCCAGCAGTCTAGGGGCGAATTCACCCCTCCACCTT.

This clone came up once. The chain is built from TRBV10-2 and TRBJ1-1; maybe TRBD1 (5 bases). The ends were cut back, 2 bases at V and 7 bases at J, with 8 bases in the middle. This CDR3 region has 12 residues. Germline assignment: CDR1 WSHSY and CDR2 SAAADI. CDR3 bases: TGCGCCAGCAGTGAGAGGGGCCTTGAAGCTTTCTTT. Its translation: CASSERGLEAFF.

The chain combines TRBV27 with TRBJ2-7; D is possibly TRBD2 (6 bases). V was shortened by 6 bases and J by 1 base, with 22 bases between the two germline ends. The CDR3 totals 17 residues. Per germline, CDR1 MNHEY and CDR2 SMNVEV (reference sequence). The chain's CDR3 is CASSPGASVVTSYEQYF. The CDR3 region has the DNA TGTGCCAGCAGCCCTGGGGCTAGCGTGGTGACGTCCTACGAGCAGTACTTC.